This record looks at one TCR beta chain sequence and its context. Its cognate antigen has yet to be identified. No much larger clonotype is one base removed from it; base qualities were not supplied. The collaborating institutions used their own protocols to collect whole blood in K2EDTA tubes. Collaborator samples were shipped for TCRbeta analysis as frozen whole blood, isolated PBMCs, or DNA extracted from either sample type. The sample originates from a study of blood T cell repertoires in COVID-19 (TCRdb year 2020). For the wider study: Samples from collaborators originated in the United States, Italy and Spain and spanned both the acute and convalescent phases of COVID-19. Where available, HLA class I and class II types were obtained from metadata supplied by the sample provider rather than from assay-based typing. The prospective study material was composed of cDNA or gDNA derived from T cells, B-cell-depleted T cells, or PBMCs. Sample metadata almost always included a de-identified subject ID, COVID-19 status, age in years and sex. The samples were drawn from two sources: the first 160 participants of the ongoing ImmuneRACE study, and fewer than 1,500 subjects contributed by 6 global collaborators. Deeply sampled blood TCRbeta repertoires from subjects exposed to, actively infected with, or recovered from COVID-19 were included in the dataset. The repertoires were released in a freely available public database intended as a resource for research on the immune response to SARS-CoV-2.

TCRbeta CDR3 regions were amplified from genomic DNA using the immunoSEQ Assay, a bias-controlled multiplex PCR. As for the authors' bioinformatics: The number of nucleated cells in each sample was estimated by amplification of reference gene primers within the assay. Sequence reads were collapsed and filtered to measure the absolute abundance of every unique TCRbeta CDR3 rearrangement. For each sample, productive Simpson clonality was calculated as the square root of Simpson's diversity index over productive rearrangements. TCRdb retrieved this table from immuneACCESS and kept in-frame rearrangements only. Not all clones are present; in checked studies, unresolved V genes account for under half, and no reason is known for the remainder. The DNA was the basis for D and trimming; V, J and clone size are from that table. This sample is represented by 100,000 to 150,000 clones; about 80% of them were singletons. About 9.5% of the sample lies in the top ten.

The CDR1 and CDR2 encoded by the germline V gene (reference sequence) are GTSNPN and SVGIG. CDR3 length: 15 amino acids, cysteine to phenylalanine. Solely the CDR3 DNA is kept, with 45 bases framed from the first base. Ends trimmed: V by 3 bases, J by 3 bases; bases unmatched to a gene: 7. Summary of the overall study and its limitations: The quantity of clinical and demographic metadata differed by source and by participant and was supplied without curation.

Sample: peripheral blood. This TCR was recovered from a man aged 35-49 years with active or convalescent COVID-19. The chain is encoded by TRBV30 joined to TRBJ2-1, with 8 central nucleotides matching TRBD2. The CDR3 amino acid sequence is: CAWSLGLAIYNEQFF. The DNA is as follows: TGTGCCTGGAGCCTCGGACTAGCCATCTACAATGAGCAGTTCTTC.